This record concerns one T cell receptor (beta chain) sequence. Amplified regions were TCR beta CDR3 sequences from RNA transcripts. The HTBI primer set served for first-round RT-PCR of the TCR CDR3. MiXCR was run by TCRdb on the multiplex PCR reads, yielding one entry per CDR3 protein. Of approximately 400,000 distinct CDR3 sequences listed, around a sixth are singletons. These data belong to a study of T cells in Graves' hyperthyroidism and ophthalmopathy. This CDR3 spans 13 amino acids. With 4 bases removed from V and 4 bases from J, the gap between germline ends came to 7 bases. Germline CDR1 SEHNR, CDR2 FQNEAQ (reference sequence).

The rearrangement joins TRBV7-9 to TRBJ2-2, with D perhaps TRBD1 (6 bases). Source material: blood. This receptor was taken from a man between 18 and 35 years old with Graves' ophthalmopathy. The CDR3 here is CASSSGATGELFF. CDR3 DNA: TGTGCCAGCAGCTCAGGGGCCACCGGGGAGCTGTTTTTT.